This T cell receptor beta chain was recovered during a study of beta chain features in type 1 diabetes. Notes on the study in general: Among all four CD4+ subsets, Type 1 diabetes patients had TCRB CDR3s that were moderately but significantly shorter.

A word on this clone: Its antigen is currently unknown.

Expressed TCRB transcripts were sequenced after all isolated RNA was converted to cDNA. Produced via immunoSEQ multiplex PCR; TCRdb's table is partial and in-frame only. The profile covers a few hundred thousand clones, with 16% appearing a single time and 0.065% to 0.1% taken by the ten largest. The TCR sequence derives from a man under 40 with type 1 diabetes. Input material: naive CD4+ T cells from blood.

The CDR3, as DNA: TGTGCCAGCAGTTACAGGGGCTATGATGGCTACACCTTC. Translated, it gives CASSYRGYDGYTF. The rearrangement joins TRBV6-5 to TRBJ1-2; D is perhaps TRBD1 (5 bases). The V and J ends lost 2 bases and 6 bases respectively, with 10 bases between them. The length of the CDR3 is 13 residues. The V gene's germline CDR1 is MNHEY and CDR2 SVGAGI.